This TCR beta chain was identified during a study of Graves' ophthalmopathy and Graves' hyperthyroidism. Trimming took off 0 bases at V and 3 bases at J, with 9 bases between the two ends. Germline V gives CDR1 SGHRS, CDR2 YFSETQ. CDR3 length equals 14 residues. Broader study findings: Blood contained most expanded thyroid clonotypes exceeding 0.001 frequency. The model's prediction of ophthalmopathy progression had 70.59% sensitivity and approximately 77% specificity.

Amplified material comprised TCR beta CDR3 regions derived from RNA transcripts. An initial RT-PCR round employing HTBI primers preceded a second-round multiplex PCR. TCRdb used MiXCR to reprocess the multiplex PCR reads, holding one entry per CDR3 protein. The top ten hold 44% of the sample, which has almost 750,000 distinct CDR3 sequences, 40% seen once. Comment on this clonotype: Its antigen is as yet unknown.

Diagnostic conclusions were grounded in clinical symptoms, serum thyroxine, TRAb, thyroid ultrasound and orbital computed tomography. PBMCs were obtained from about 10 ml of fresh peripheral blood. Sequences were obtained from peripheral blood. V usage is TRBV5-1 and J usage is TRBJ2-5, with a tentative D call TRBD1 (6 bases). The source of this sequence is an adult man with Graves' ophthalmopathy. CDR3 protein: CASSLGTEKETQYF. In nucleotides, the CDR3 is TGCGCCAGCAGCTTGGGGACAGAAAAAGAGACCCAGTACTTC.